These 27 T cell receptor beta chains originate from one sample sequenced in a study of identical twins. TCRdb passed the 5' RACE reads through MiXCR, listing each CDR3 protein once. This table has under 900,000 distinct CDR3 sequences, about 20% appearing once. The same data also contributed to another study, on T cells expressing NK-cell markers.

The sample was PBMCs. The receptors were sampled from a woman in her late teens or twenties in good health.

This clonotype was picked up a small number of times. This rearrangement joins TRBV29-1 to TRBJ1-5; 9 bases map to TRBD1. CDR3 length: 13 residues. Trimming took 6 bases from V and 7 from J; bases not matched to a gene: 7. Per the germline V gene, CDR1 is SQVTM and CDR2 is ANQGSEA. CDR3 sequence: CSVGDREGQPQHF. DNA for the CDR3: TGCAGCGTGGGGGACAGGGAGGGGCAGCCCCAGCATTTT.

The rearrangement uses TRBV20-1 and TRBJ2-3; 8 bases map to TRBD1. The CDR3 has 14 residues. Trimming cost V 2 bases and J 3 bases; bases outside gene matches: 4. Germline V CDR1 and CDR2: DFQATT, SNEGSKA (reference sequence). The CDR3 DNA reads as TGCAGTGCTAGAAGGACAGGGAAGACAGATACGCAGTATTTT. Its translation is CSARRTGKTDTQYF.

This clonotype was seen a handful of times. The CDR3 DNA reads TGTGCCAGCAGCCCCCTCGGGAGCGGGGGGTACCAAGAGACCCAGTACTTC. Amino acid sequence: CASSPLGSGGYQETQYF. The rearrangement uses TRBV5-6 and TRBJ2-5, with 9 positions matching TRBD2. The CDR3 totals 17 residues. Germline CDR1 reads SGHDT; CDR2 reads YYEEEE. V dropped 4 bases and J dropped 0; count of bases not matched to a gene: 10.

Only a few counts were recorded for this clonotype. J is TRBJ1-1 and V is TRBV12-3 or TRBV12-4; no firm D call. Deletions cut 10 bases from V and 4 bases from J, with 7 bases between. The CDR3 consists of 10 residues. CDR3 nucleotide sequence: TGTGCCACCTCCCGCACTGAAGCTTTCTTT. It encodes CATSRTEAFF.

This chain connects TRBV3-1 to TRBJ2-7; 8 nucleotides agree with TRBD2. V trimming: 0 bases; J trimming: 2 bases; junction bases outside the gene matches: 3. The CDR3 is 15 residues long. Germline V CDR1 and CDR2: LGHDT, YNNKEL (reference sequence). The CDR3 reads CASSQDGRGTYEQYF. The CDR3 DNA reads TGTGCCAGCAGCCAAGACGGGAGGGGGACCTACGAGCAGTACTTC.

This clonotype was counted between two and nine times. CDR3 sequence: CASSHTSGGIDEQYF. The CDR3 coding sequence is TGTGCCAGCAGCCATACTAGCGGGGGGATCGACGAGCAGTACTTC. The chain recombines TRBV7-9 with TRBJ2-7, with 12 bases that match TRBD2. This CDR3 has 15 residues. Germline V lookup: CDR1 SEHNR, CDR2 FQNEAQ (reference sequence). V trimming: 5 bases; J trimming: 5 bases; junction bases outside the gene matches: 7.

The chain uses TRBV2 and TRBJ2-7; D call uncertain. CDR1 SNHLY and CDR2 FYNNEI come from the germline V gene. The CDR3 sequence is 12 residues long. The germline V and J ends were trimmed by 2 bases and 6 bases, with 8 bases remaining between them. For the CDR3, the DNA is TGTGCCAGCAGTGAATTGGTGGTCGAGCAGTACTTC. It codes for CASSELVVEQYF.

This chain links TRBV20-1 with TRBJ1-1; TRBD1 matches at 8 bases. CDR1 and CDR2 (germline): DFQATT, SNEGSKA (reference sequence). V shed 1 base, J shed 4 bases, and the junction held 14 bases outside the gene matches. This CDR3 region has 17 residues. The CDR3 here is CSARVQGTGYGGTEAFF. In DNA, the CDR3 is TGCAGTGCTAGAGTGCAGGGGACAGGATATGGGGGCACTGAAGCTTTCTTT.

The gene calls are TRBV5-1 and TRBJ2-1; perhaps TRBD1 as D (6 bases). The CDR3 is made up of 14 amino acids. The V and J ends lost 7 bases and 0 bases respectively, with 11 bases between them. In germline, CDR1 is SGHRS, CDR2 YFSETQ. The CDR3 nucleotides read TGCGCCAGCTACGCAGGGGCCTCCTACAATGAGCAGTTCTTC. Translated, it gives CASYAGASYNEQFF.

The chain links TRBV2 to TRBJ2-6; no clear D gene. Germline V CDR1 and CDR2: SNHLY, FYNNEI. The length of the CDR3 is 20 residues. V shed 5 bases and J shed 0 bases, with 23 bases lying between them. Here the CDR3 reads CASSWGSRQQKLSGANVLTF. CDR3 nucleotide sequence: TGTGCCAGCAGTTGGGGTTCGAGGCAGCAAAAACTCTCTGGGGCCAACGTCCTGACTTTC. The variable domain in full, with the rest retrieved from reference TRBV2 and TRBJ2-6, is EPEVTQTPSHQVTQMGQEVILRCVPISNHLYFYWYRQILGQKVEFLVSFYNNEISEKSEIFDDQFSVERPDGSNFTLKIRSTKLEDSAMYFCASSWGSRQQKLSGANVLTFGAGSRLTVL.

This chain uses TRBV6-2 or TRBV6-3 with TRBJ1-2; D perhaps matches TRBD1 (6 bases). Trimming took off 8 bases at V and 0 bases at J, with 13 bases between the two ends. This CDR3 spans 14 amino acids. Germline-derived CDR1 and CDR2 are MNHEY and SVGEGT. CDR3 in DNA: TGTGCCAGCGCCGACAGGAGGCCTAACTATGGCTACACCTTC. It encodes CASADRRPNYGYTF.

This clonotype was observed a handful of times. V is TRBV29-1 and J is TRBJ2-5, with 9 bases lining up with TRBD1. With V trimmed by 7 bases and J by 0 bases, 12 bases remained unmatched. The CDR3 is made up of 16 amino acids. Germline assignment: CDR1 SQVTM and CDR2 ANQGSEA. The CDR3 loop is CSGTRVTGGYQETQYF. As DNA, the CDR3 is TGCAGCGGGACCAGAGTGACAGGGGGGTACCAAGAGACCCAGTACTTC.

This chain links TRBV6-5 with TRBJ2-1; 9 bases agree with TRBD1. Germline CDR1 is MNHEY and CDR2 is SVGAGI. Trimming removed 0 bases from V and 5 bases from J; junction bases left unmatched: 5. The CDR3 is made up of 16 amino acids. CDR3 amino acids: CASSYSMGTGNNEQFF. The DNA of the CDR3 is TGTGCCAGCAGTTACTCGATGGGGACAGGGAACAATGAGCAGTTCTTC.

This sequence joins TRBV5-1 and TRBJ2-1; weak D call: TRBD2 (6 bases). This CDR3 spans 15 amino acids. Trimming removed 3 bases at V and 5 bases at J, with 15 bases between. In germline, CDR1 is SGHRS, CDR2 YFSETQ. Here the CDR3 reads CASSSGTPWNNEQFF. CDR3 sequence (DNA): TGCGCCAGCAGCTCCGGGACTCCCTGGAACAATGAGCAGTTCTTC.

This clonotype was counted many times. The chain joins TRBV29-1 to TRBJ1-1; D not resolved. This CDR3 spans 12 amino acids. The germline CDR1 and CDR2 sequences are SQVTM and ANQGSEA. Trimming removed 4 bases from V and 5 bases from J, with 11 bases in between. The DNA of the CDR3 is TGCAGCGTTGCCCGGGGAGGTACTGAAGCTTTCTTT. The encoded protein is CSVARGGTEAFF.

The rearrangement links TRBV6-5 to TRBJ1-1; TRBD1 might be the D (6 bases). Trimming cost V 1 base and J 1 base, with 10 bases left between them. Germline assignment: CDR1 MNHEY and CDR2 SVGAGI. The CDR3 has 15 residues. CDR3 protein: CASSYLDSANTEAFF. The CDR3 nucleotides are TGTGCCAGCAGTTACTTGGACAGTGCGAACACTGAAGCTTTCTTT.

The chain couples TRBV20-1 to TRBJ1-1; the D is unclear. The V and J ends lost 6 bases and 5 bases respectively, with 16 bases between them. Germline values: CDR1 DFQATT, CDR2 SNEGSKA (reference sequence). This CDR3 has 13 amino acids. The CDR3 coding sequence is TGCAGTGCCCGGGCCACTCGTGGGACTGAAGCTTTCTTT. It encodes CSARATRGTEAFF.

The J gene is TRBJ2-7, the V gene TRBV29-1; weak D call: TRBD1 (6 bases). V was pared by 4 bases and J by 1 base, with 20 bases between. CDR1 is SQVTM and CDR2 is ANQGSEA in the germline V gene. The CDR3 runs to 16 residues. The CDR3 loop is CSVGYTTGSSSYEQYF. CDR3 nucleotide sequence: TGCAGCGTTGGCTATACGACAGGTTCCTCATCCTACGAGCAGTACTTC.

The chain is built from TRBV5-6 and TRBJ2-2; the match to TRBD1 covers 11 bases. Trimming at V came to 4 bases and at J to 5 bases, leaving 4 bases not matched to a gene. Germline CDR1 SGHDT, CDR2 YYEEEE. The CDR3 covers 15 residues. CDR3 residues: CASSGQGAWTGELFF. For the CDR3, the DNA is TGTGCCAGCAGCGGACAGGGGGCGTGGACCGGGGAGCTGTTTTTT. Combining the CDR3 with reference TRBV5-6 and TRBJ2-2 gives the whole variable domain DAGVTQSPTHLIKTRGQQVTLRCSPKSGHDTVSWYQQALGQGPQFIFQYYEEEERQRGNFPDRFSGHQFPNYSSELNVNALLLGDSALYLCASSGQGAWTGELFFGEGSRLTVL.

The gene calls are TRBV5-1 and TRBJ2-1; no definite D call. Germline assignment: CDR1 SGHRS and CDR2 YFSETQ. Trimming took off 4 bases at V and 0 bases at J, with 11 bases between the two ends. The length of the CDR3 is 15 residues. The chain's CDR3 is CASSLKSFSYNEQFF. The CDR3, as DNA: TGCGCCAGCAGCCTCAAGTCGTTCTCCTACAATGAGCAGTTCTTC.

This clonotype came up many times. As DNA, the CDR3 is TGTGCCAGCAGCTTAGTAGGGACAGGGAATTCACCCCTCCACTTT. It yields the protein CASSLVGTGNSPLHF. The J gene is TRBJ1-6, the V gene TRBV7-8, with 9 positions matching TRBD1. Trimming removed 1 base from V and 7 bases from J; junction bases left unmatched: 2. The CDR3 consists of 15 residues. The germline V gene encodes CDR1 SGHVS and CDR2 FQNEAQ.

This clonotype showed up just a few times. The CDR3 region is CASSHSLAGAEQFF. DNA of the CDR3: TGCGCCAGCAGTCACTCTCTAGCGGGAGCCGAGCAGTTCTTC. The chain couples TRBV10-2 to TRBJ2-1; 10 bases agree with TRBD2. The CDR3 totals 14 residues. J was trimmed by 10 bases and V by 5 bases; bases with no gene match: 8. Germline V gene data show CDR1 as WSHSY and CDR2 as SAAADI.

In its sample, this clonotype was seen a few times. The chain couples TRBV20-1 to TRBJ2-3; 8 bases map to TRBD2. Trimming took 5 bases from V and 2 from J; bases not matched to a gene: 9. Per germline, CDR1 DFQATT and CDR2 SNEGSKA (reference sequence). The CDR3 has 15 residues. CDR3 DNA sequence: TGCAGTGCTGTTCTCTTTAGCGGGAACACAGATACGCAGTATTTT. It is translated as CSAVLFSGNTDTQYF.

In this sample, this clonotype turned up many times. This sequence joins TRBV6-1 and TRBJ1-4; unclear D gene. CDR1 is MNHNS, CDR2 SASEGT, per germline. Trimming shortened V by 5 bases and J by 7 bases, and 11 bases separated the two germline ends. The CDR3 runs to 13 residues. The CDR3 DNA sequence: TGTGCCAGCAGTCGACTGTGGGGTGAAAAACTGTTTTTT. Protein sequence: CASSRLWGEKLFF.

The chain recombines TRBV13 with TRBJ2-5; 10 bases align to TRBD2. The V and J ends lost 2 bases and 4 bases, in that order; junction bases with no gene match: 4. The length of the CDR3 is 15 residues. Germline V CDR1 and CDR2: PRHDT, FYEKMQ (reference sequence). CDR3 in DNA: TGTGCCAGCAGCTTACGGCTAGCGGGAGCAGAGACCCAGTACTTC. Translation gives CASSLRLAGAETQYF.

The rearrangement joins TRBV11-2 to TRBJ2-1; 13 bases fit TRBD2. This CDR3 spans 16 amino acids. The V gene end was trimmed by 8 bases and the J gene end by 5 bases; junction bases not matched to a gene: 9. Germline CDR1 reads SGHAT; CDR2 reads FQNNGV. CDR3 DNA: TGTGCCAGCGTACTAGCGGGGGGGAATTCCCACAATGAGCAGTTCTTC. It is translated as CASVLAGGNSHNEQFF.

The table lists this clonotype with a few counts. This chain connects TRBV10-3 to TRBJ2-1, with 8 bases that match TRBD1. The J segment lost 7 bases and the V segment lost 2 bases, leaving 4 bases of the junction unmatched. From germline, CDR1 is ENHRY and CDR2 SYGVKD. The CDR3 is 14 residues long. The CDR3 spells CAISEQGAQNEQFF. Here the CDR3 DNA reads TGTGCCATCAGTGAGCAGGGGGCGCAGAATGAGCAGTTCTTC.